The 17 T cell receptor beta chains below were found in one sample sequenced in a study of TIL therapy for anti-PD-1-resistant metastatic lung cancer. The libraries were made with immunoSEQ v3. Libraries were prepared by immunoSEQ multiplex PCR; TCRdb keeps only in-frame clonotypes and omits some of them. This table holds some 20,000 clones, over 60% found once. Time point denoted: pre-treatment sample, taken before nivolumab and TIL therapy. The sample here was blood, taken at baseline. The receptors stem from a person between 30 and 80 years old with non-small cell lung cancer.

J is TRBJ2-7 and V is TRBV4-3; tentatively, D is TRBD1 (6 bases). The CDR3 contains 14 residues. V was cut by 0 bases and J by 3 bases, with 9 bases left in between. Germline CDR1 reads LGHNA; CDR2 reads YSLEER. The CDR3 protein is CASSQDLQGYEQYF. The CDR3 nucleotides are TGCGCCAGCAGCCAAGATCTACAGGGCTACGAGCAGTACTTC.

The gene calls are TRBV5-1 and TRBJ2-2, with 12 bases lining up with TRBD2. Germline CDR1 reads SGHRS; CDR2 reads YFSETQ. Trimming at V came to 9 bases and at J to 5 bases, leaving 11 bases not matched to a gene. The CDR3 is 16 residues long. CDR3 amino acids: CATQTSGSPGTGELFF. In DNA, the CDR3 is TGCGCCACCCAGACTAGCGGGAGCCCCGGAACCGGGGAGCTGTTTTTT.

V usage is TRBV6-2 or TRBV6-3 and J usage is TRBJ1-2; 7 positions agree with TRBD1. Germline trimming cut 4 bases from V and 4 bases from J; bases unmatched to any gene: 3. Germline lookup yields CDR1 MNHEY and CDR2 SVGEGT. This CDR3 has 13 residues. CDR3 sequence (DNA): TGTGCCAGCAGTTGGACAGGAGGCTATGGCTACACCTTC. It encodes CASSWTGGYGYTF.

This clone appeared a few times. The chain has TRBV5-1 and TRBJ2-5; 7 bases align to TRBD1. The junction had 5 bases not matched to a gene; V was cut back by 2 bases and J by 7 bases. CDR1 is SGHRS, CDR2 YFSETQ, per germline. The CDR3 contains 13 residues. CDR3 amino acids: CASSLEGAGTQYF. DNA for the CDR3: TGCGCCAGCAGCTTAGAGGGGGCAGGGACCCAGTACTTC.

This clone was seen once. V and J are TRBV25-1 and TRBJ1-1; D possibly corresponds to TRBD1 (5 bases). The germline gives CDR1 MGHDK, CDR2 SYGVNS. The CDR3 contains 13 residues. V lost 8 bases to trimming and J lost 6 bases, with 16 bases between them. DNA for the CDR3: TGTGCCAGCTCTCGCGGGGGGTATGCTGAAGCTTTCTTT. Its protein product is CASSRGGYAEAFF. The entire variable domain, with the rest obtained from reference TRBV25-1 and TRBJ1-1, is as follows: EADIYQTPRYLVIGTGKKITLECSQTMGHDKMYWYQQDPGMELHLIHYSYGVNSTEKGDLSSESTVSRIRTEHFPLTLESARPSHTSQYLCASSRGGYAEAFFGQGTRLTVV.

The CDR3 DNA follows: TGTGCCAGCAGCTTGACGAGCACAGGGGGCGAGCAGTACTTC. It translates to CASSLTSTGGEQYF. The chain has TRBV7-2 and TRBJ2-7; 8 bases map to TRBD1. The V and J ends lost 3 bases and 6 bases, in that order; junction bases with no gene match: 7. The CDR3 totals 14 residues. Germline V lookup: CDR1 SGHTA, CDR2 FQGNSA. Full variable domain (rest looked up from reference TRBV7-2 and TRBJ2-7): GAGVSQSPSNKVTEKGKDVELRCDPISGHTALYWYRQSLGQGLEFLIYFQGNSAPDKSGLPSDRFSAERTGGSVSTLTIQRTQQEDSAVYLCASSLTSTGGEQYFGPGTRLTVT.

V is TRBV30 and J is TRBJ2-1, with D unclear. Germline assignment: CDR1 GTSNPN and CDR2 SVGIG (reference sequence). Trimming cost V 2 bases and J 7 bases, with 12 bases left between them. This CDR3 is built from 13 residues. The CDR3 sequence: CAWSSGSLNEQFF. CDR3 in DNA: TGTGCCTGGAGTTCCGGGTCTTTAAATGAGCAGTTCTTC.

The V call is TRBV5-1, the J call TRBJ1-1, with 8 bases that match TRBD1. The CDR3 spans 14 residues. Trimming at V came to 5 bases and at J to 1 base, leaving 4 bases not matched to a gene. The V gene's germline CDR1 is SGHRS and CDR2 YFSETQ. This CDR3 reads CASSRDRGNTEAFF. CDR3 coding DNA: TGCGCCAGCAGTCGAGACAGGGGGAACACTGAAGCTTTCTTT.

This chain links TRBV3-1 (or the pseudogene TRBV3-2) with TRBJ2-7; no reliable D call. The CDR3 spans 12 residues. Germline V lookup: CDR1 LGHDT, CDR2 YNNKEL (reference sequence). V shed 5 bases and J shed 8 bases, with 13 bases lying between them. CDR3 amino acids: CASSEKGLKQYF. The CDR3 region has the DNA TGTGCCAGCAGCGAAAAAGGGTTGAAGCAGTACTTC.

This chain links TRBV7-6 with TRBJ1-2; D gene unclear. Per germline, CDR1 SGHVS and CDR2 FNYEAQ. This CDR3 region has 15 residues. V lost 7 bases and J 4 bases, leaving 19 bases between the germline ends. CDR3: CASTPVAGGLYGYTF. The CDR3 nucleotides are TGTGCCAGCACCCCCGTGGCAGGAGGTCTCTATGGCTACACCTTC. The whole variable domain, filled in from reference TRBV7-6 and TRBJ1-2, reads GAGVSQSPRYKVTKRGQDVALRCDPISGHVSLYWYRQALGQGPEFLTYFNYEAQQDKSGLPNDRFSAERPEGSISTLTIQRTEQRDSAMYRCASTPVAGGLYGYTFGSGTRLTVV.

This clone was seen a single time. This chain joins TRBV28 and TRBJ1-5; maybe TRBD1 (5 bases). This CDR3 region has 16 residues. The germline V gene has CDR1 MDHEN and CDR2 SYDVKM. V dropped 4 bases and J dropped 2 bases, with 15 bases sitting between them. CDR3 sequence reads: CASSSLGGGGNQPQHF. CDR3 bases: TGTGCCAGCAGTTCTCTGGGGGGGGGAGGCAATCAGCCCCAGCATTTT. Looking up the rest from reference TRBV28 and TRBJ1-5 gives the full variable domain: DVKVTQSSRYLVKRTGEKVFLECVQDMDHENMFWYRQDPGLGLRLIYFSYDVKMKEKGDIPEGYSVSREKKERFSLILESASTNQTSMYLCASSSLGGGGNQPQHFGDGTRLSIL.

This clone was observed a handful of times. The chain is built from TRBV7-9 and TRBJ2-2; 11 bases agree with TRBD2. Germline CDR1 and CDR2: SEHNR and FQNEAQ (reference sequence). The CDR3 consists of 15 residues. The V gene end was trimmed by 5 bases and the J gene end by 5 bases; junction bases not matched to a gene: 4. CDR3 protein: CASSRRTSGTGELFF. CDR3 DNA: TGTGCCAGCAGCCGTAGGACTAGCGGGACCGGGGAGCTGTTTTTT. The full variable domain, its missing parts supplied by reference TRBV7-9 and TRBJ2-2, is DTGVSQNPRHKITKRGQNVTFRCDPISEHNRLYWYRQTLGQGPEFLTYFQNEAQLEKSRLLSDRFSAERPKGSFSTLEIQRTEQGDSAMYLCASSRRTSGTGELFFGEGSRLTVL.

The chain employs TRBV7-8 and TRBJ1-2, with D uncertain. V lost 0 bases to trimming and J lost 8 bases, with 16 bases between them. The germline gives CDR1 SGHVS, CDR2 FQNEAQ. The CDR3 is made up of 15 amino acids. The CDR3 sequence is CASSLAGGFPEGYTF. Written as DNA, the CDR3 is TGTGCCAGCAGCTTAGCCGGAGGGTTCCCGGAGGGCTACACCTTC.

This chain uses TRBV11-2 with TRBJ1-1, with 10 bases identical to TRBD1. Germline V gene lookup returns CDR1 SGHAT and CDR2 FQNNGV. This CDR3 spans 15 amino acids. Trimming removed 6 bases from V and 0 bases from J; junction bases left unmatched: 4. CDR3 residues: CASRRGTGVNTEAFF. The CDR3 DNA is TGTGCCAGCAGACGAGGGACAGGGGTGAACACTGAAGCTTTCTTT.

The chain has TRBV9 and TRBJ2-5, with 8 bases fitting TRBD2. Losses at the gene ends were 4 bases for V and 5 bases for J; bases not matched to a gene: 7. Per germline, CDR1 SGDLS and CDR2 YYNGEE. The CDR3 runs to 14 residues. This CDR3 reads CASSRTGGLETQYF. The CDR3 DNA reads TGTGCCAGCAGCCGTACGGGGGGGCTGGAGACCCAGTACTTC.

A few counts support this clone. The chain is built from TRBV9 and TRBJ1-6; D gene ambiguous. Germline values: CDR1 SGDLS, CDR2 YYNGEE. Trimming left V 4 bases short and J 8 bases short, with 10 bases between. CDR3 length: 13 residues. The CDR3 loop is CASSTDGHSPLHF. In DNA, the CDR3 is TGTGCCAGCAGCACGGACGGTCATTCACCCCTCCACTTT.

About this clone itself: At one end, the junction sequence differs from germline, possibly due to a read error. The chain links TRBV7-2 to TRBJ2-3; TRBD2 is a possible D gene (6 bases). Per the germline V gene, CDR1 is SGHTA and CDR2 is FQGNSA. CDR3 length equals 12 residues. The CDR3 coding sequence is TGTGCCAGCAGCCACCCCGGGACTCGCAGGAATTTT. It codes for CASSHPGTRRNF.